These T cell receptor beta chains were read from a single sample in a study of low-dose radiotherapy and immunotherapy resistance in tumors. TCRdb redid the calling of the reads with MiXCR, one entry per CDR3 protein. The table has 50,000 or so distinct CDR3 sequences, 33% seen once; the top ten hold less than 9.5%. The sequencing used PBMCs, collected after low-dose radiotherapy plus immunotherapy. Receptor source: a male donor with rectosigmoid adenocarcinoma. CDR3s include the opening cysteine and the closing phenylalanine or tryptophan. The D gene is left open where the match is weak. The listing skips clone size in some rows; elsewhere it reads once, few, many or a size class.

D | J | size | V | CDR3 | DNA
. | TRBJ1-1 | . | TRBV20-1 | CSARDSRRARNTEAFF | TGCAGTGCTAGAGATAGCCGTCGGGCGCGGAACACTGAAGCTTTCTTT
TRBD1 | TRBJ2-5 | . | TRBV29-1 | CSVDPQGVFETQYF | TGCAGCGTTGATCCGCAGGGGGTCTTTGAGACCCAGTACTTC
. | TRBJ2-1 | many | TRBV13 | CASSLEALAGYNEQFF | TGTGCCAGCAGCTTAGAAGCGCTAGCTGGCTACAATGAGCAGTTCTTC
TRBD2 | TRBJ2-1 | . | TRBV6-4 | CASSDTGGSYNEQFF | TGTGCCAGCAGTGACACGGGGGGGTCCTACAATGAGCAGTTCTTC
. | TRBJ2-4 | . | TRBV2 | CASSPVPSRVAKNIQYF | TGTGCCAGCAGCCCGGTCCCCAGCCGAGTAGCCAAAAACATTCAGTACTTC
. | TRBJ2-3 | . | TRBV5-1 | CASSLNGASDTQYF | TGCGCCAGCAGCTTGAATGGGGCGTCAGATACGCAGTATTTT
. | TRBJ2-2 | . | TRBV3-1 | CASSPGASNTGELFF | TGTGCCAGCAGCCCCGGAGCCTCGAACACCGGGGAGCTGTTTTTT
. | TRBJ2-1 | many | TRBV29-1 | CSVERPGIYNEQFF | TGCAGCGTTGAACGGCCAGGCATCTACAATGAGCAGTTCTTC
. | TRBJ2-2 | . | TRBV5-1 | CASNSDTGELFF | TGCGCCAGCAACTCCGACACCGGGGAGCTGTTTTTT
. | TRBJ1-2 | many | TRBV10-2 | CAAGRQVNYGYTF | TGTGCCGCTGGCAGACAGGTCAACTATGGCTACACCTTC
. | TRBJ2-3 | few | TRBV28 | CASSLTGRGTDTQYF | TGTGCCAGCAGTTTAACCGGTCGGGGCACAGATACGCAGTATTTT
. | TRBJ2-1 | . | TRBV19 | CASSPPSPNNEQFF | TGTGCCAGTAGCCCTCCGAGCCCAAACAATGAGCAGTTCTTC
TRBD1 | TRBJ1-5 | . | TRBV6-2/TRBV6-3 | CASSLTGTNQPQHF | TGTGCCAGCAGCTTGACAGGGACCAATCAGCCCCAGCATTTT
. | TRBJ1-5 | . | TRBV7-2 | CASSLVQDQPQHF | TGTGCCAGCAGCTTAGTGCAGGATCAGCCCCAGCATTTT
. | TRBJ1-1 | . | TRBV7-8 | CASSLLSADTEAFF | TGTGCCAGCAGCTTATTGAGTGCGGACACTGAAGCTTTCTTT
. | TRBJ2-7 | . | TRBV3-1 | CASSHGLHEQYF | TGTGCCAGCTCCCATGGACTACACGAGCAGTACTTC
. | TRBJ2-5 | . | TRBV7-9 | CASSPPLVMGETQYF | TGTGCCAGCAGCCCGCCCCTCGTGATGGGGGAGACCCAGTACTTC
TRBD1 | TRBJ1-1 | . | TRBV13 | CASSLGQTEAFF | TGTGCCAGCAGCTTGGGACAGACTGAAGCTTTCTTT
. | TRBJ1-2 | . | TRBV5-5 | CASSPIRGEVGGYTF | TGTGCCAGCAGCCCCATCAGGGGTGAAGTCGGTGGCTACACCTTC
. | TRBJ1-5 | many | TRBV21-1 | CASSTPKEDLWGGQPQHF | TGTGCCAGCAGCACTCCCAAGGAGGACCTGTGGGGTGGTCAGCCCCAGCATTTT
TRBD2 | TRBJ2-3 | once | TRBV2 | CASRLAESTDTQYF | TGTGCCAGCAGACTAGCGGAAAGCACAGATACGCAGTATTTT
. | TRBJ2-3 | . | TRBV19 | CASSYTAPWRAVDTQYF | TGTGCCAGTAGTTACACCGCCCCATGGAGGGCAGTAGATACGCAGTATTTT
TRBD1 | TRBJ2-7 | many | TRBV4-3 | CASSQDWDRPYEQYF | TGCGCCAGCAGCCAAGATTGGGACAGACCCTACGAGCAGTACTTC
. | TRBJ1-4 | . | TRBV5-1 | CASSLVGGYEKLFF | TGCGCCAGCAGCTTGGTCGGAGGTTATGAAAAACTGTTTTTT
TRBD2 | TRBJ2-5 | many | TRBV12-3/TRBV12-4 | CVSRASGSKETQYF | TGTGTCAGCCGGGCTAGCGGGAGTAAAGAGACCCAGTACTTC
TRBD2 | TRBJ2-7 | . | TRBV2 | CASSLAGPSYEQYF | TGTGCCAGCAGCCTAGCGGGACCCTCCTACGAGCAGTACTTC
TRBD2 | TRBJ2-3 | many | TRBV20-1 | CSARDRGIAGVREDTQYF | TGCAGTGCTAGAGATCGTGGGATAGCGGGAGTGAGGGAGGATACGCAGTATTTT
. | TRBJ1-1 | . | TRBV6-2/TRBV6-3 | CASSYSGESTEAFF | TGTGCCAGCAGTTACTCCGGGGAGTCCACTGAAGCTTTCTTT
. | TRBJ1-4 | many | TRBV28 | CASTRAGANEKLFF | TGTGCCAGCACTCGGGCCGGGGCTAATGAAAAACTGTTTTTT
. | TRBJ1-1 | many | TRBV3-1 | CASSQGRGDWAFF | TGTGCCAGCAGCCAAGGAAGAGGGGACTGGGCTTTCTTT
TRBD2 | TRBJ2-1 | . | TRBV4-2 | CASSPWTSGSTSYNEQFF | TGTGCCAGCAGCCCTTGGACTAGCGGGAGTACCTCCTACAATGAGCAGTTCTTC
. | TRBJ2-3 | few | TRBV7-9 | CASSSKGTDTQYF | TGTGCCAGCAGCTCGAAGGGGACAGATACGCAGTATTTT
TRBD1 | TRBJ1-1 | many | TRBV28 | CATRDRRSFF | TGTGCCACCCGGGACAGAAGATCTTTCTTT
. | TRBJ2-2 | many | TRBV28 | CASSLRTGELFF | TGTGCCAGCAGTTTGCGCACCGGGGAGCTGTTTTTT
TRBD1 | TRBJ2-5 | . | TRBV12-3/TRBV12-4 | CASSLTGAPWTQYF | TGTGCCAGCAGTCTAACAGGGGCCCCATGGACCCAGTACTTC
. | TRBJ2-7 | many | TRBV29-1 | CSVESRDIPYEQYF | TGCAGCGTTGAGTCCCGGGACATACCCTACGAGCAGTACTTC
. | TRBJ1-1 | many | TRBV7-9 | CASSLAGRGALKNTEAFF | TGTGCCAGCAGCTTAGCGGGGAGGGGGGCCTTGAAGAACACTGAAGCTTTCTTT
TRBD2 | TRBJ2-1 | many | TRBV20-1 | CSEITRGAPYNEQFF | TGCAGTGAGATCACGCGGGGGGCCCCCTACAATGAGCAGTTCTTC
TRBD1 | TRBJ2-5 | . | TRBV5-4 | CASSSRTGVQETQYF | TGTGCCAGCAGCTCGAGGACAGGGGTTCAAGAGACCCAGTACTTC
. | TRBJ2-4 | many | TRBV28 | CASSGGNLAKNIQYF | TGTGCCAGCAGTGGGGGAAATCTAGCCAAAAACATTCAGTACTTC
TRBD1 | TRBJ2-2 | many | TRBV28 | CASKQGASNTGELFF | TGTGCCAGCAAACAGGGGGCTTCCAACACCGGGGAGCTGTTTTTT
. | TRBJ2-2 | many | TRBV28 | CASSLGPNTGELFF | TGTGCCAGCAGTTTAGGGCCGAACACCGGGGAGCTGTTTTTT